This is a list of T cell receptor beta chains from one sample in a study of CD8 T cells in Susac syndrome. MiXCR, run by TCRdb on the immunoSEQ multiplex PCR reads, gives a single entry per CDR3 protein. The repertoire holds some 150,000 distinct CDR3 sequences, roughly 94% seen once, with more than 0.2% in the top ten. Sequences were obtained from CD8+ T cells from PBMCs. The receptors derive from a human donor with multiple sclerosis. CDR3s include the opening cysteine and the closing phenylalanine or tryptophan. Each record gives: J gene, V gene, CDR3 protein.

>TRBJ1-1|TRBV27
CASSLERNTEAFF
>TRBJ2-5|TRBV5-6
CASSLGGQQETQYF
>TRBJ2-7|TRBV2
CASSRGQGPYEQYF
>TRBJ2-7|TRBV20-1
CSAYPHSVEFYEQYF
>TRBJ2-1|TRBV20-1
CSARGTGLYNEQFF
>TRBJ2-5|TRBV3-1
CASSQVRRTRRETQYF
>TRBJ2-7|TRBV12-3/TRBV12-4
CASSPSDGWRSEQYF
>TRBJ2-5|TRBV19
CASSLQQIQETQYF
>TRBJ2-7|TRBV11-2
CASSLAMVSYEQYF
>TRBJ1-5|TRBV7-2
CASSPGSYSNQPQHF
>TRBJ2-5|TRBV19
CASSIRGIGAGQETQYF
>TRBJ2-2|TRBV7-8
CASSFRGTTGELFF
>TRBJ2-2|TRBV9
CASSVDRVVGTGELFF
>TRBJ2-5|TRBV9
CASSVEGATKETQYF
>TRBJ1-1|TRBV9
CASSAKDRSTEAFF
>TRBJ1-2|TRBV5-6
CASSPGPTGLSNGYTF
>TRBJ1-1|TRBV4-1
CASSQVGTANTEAFF
>TRBJ2-7|TRBV27
CASSSPLGPGQYF
>TRBJ2-4|TRBV9
CASSGAENIQYF
>TRBJ2-1|TRBV27
CASRRGPGQGYNEQFF
>TRBJ1-2|TRBV29-1
CSVRPGGQDGYTF
>TRBJ1-2|TRBV29-1
CSVYSGTAYGYTF
>TRBJ2-3|TRBV19
CATKKQGLSTDTQYF
>TRBJ1-2|TRBV29-1
CSVESRENYGYTF
>TRBJ1-1|TRBV12-5
CASGTGGPNTEAFF
>TRBJ2-7|TRBV7-8
CASSLRSTGGYEQYF